This entry lists 18 T cell receptor beta chains sequenced from one sample in a study of graft-versus-host responses after intestinal transplantation. TCRdb keeps only in-frame clones here, not all; method: immunoSEQ multiplex PCR. The table lists around 20,000 clones, around 80% of them singletons. Sequencing was performed on PBMCs, taken 14 days after transplant. The source is a human patient who received an intestinal transplant, so some T cells may come from the graft donor.

This clone was detected a few times. This sequence joins TRBV10-1 and TRBJ2-7; perhaps TRBD1 as D (5 bases). Trimming pared 3 bases from V and 3 bases from J, leaving 9 bases between. There are 13 residues in the CDR3. Looked up from germline, CDR1 is WNHNN and CDR2 is SYGVQD (reference sequence). CDR3 nucleotide sequence: TGCGCCAGCAGTGAAGGGGAAGACTACGAGCAGTACTTC. Its translation: CASSEGEDYEQYF.

This clone was seen only once. The gene calls are TRBV5-1 and TRBJ1-1, with TRBD1 as a possible D gene (6 bases). There are 14 residues in the CDR3. The germline V and J ends were trimmed by 2 bases and 2 bases, with 10 bases remaining between them. The germline CDR1 and CDR2 sequences are SGHRS and YFSETQ. In DNA, the CDR3 is TGCGCCAGCAGCTTAATACAGGGTAACACTGAAGCTTTCTTT. Its protein product is CASSLIQGNTEAFF.

This clone was picked up one time. The chain employs TRBV29-1 and TRBJ2-3; 7 nucleotides line up with TRBD2. The germline V gene encodes CDR1 SQVTM and CDR2 ANQGSEA. V lost 0 bases and J lost 4; bases outside the gene matches: 4. CDR3 length equals 14 residues. DNA for the CDR3: TGCAGCGTTGAAGATGGGGGGGACCCAGATACGCAGTATTTT. Its protein product is CSVEDGGDPDTQYF.

This clone showed up just a few times. V and J are TRBV5-4 and TRBJ1-2; 8 bases are a match to TRBD1. This CDR3 is built from 14 residues. V shed 1 base, J shed 8 bases, and the junction held 7 bases outside the gene matches. The germline V gene encodes CDR1 SGHNT and CDR2 YYREEE (reference sequence). For the CDR3, the DNA is TGTGCCAGCAGCTTGCAGGGGGCGCCGGGGGGCTACACCTTC. It codes for CASSLQGAPGGYTF.

In nucleotides, the CDR3 is TGTGCCAGCAGCACCCGTGTAGGGGCTCAGCCCCAGCATTTT. This encodes CASSTRVGAQPQHF. This chain joins TRBV7-8 and TRBJ1-5, with D possibly TRBD1 on 5 matching bases. CDR1 SGHVS and CDR2 FQNEAQ come from the germline V gene. The CDR3 is made up of 14 amino acids. V lost 5 bases, J lost 6 bases, and 14 bases lay in between.

A single count supports this clone. The chain is built from TRBV5-8 and TRBJ1-1; 8 bases are shared with TRBD1. The CDR3 runs to 14 residues. Unmatched junction bases numbered 1, after V lost 3 bases and J lost 0 bases. CDR1 and CDR2 (germline): SGHTS, YDEGEE. The CDR3 DNA sequence: TGTGCCAGCAGCTCGGGACAGGTGAACACTGAAGCTTTCTTT. Translating it yields CASSSGQVNTEAFF.

This rearrangement joins TRBV5-1 to TRBJ2-7; a possible D gene is TRBD2 (6 bases). The CDR3 sequence is 14 residues long. The germline CDR1 and CDR2 sequences are SGHRS and YFSETQ. The germline V and J ends were trimmed by 4 bases and 5 bases, with 16 bases remaining between them. CDR3 amino acids: CASSPGLDADEQYF. The DNA for the CDR3 is TGCGCCAGCAGCCCGGGACTGGACGCCGACGAGCAGTACTTC. Variable domain in full (rest from reference TRBV5-1 and TRBJ2-7): KAGVTQTPRYLIKTRGQQVTLSCSPISGHRSVSWYQQTPGQGLQFLFEYFSETQRNKGNFPGRFSGRQFSNSRSEMNVSTLELGDSALYLCASSPGLDADEQYFGPGTRLTVT.

This chain uses TRBV4-1 with TRBJ2-7; D is ambiguous. V was clipped by 0 bases and J by 1 base, with 7 bases between them. The CDR3 spans 14 residues. The germline gives CDR1 MGHRA, CDR2 YSYEKL. CDR3 loop: CASSQEDGSYEQYF. The CDR3 DNA follows: TGCGCCAGCAGCCAAGAAGACGGTTCCTACGAGCAGTACTTC.

This rearrangement joins TRBV6-4 to TRBJ2-3, with 9 bases matching TRBD2. The CDR3 spans 16 residues. The germline gives CDR1 MRHNA, CDR2 SNTAGT. Trimming at V came to 2 bases and at J to 2 bases, leaving 5 bases not matched to a gene. The DNA of the CDR3 is TGTGCCAGCAGTGACGGGGCTAGCGGGGCCACAGATACGCAGTATTTT. Translating it yields CASSDGASGATDTQYF.

The chain is built from TRBV7-9 and TRBJ2-7; a possible D gene is TRBD2 (5 bases). CDR3 length: 14 residues. The V gene's germline CDR1 is SEHNR and CDR2 FQNEAQ (reference sequence). Trimming left V 3 bases short and J 2 bases short, with 11 bases between. CDR3 loop: CASSLEVVPYEQYF. CDR3 DNA sequence: TGTGCCAGCAGCTTGGAGGTGGTCCCCTACGAGCAGTACTTC. Combining the CDR3 with reference TRBV7-9 and TRBJ2-7 gives the whole variable domain DTGVSQNPRHKITKRGQNVTFRCDPISEHNRLYWYRQTLGQGPEFLTYFQNEAQLEKSRLLSDRFSAERPKGSFSTLEIQRTEQGDSAMYLCASSLEVVPYEQYFGPGTRLTVT.

This rearrangement joins TRBV4-1 to TRBJ2-7; 8 bases are shared with TRBD1. Germline V gene sequence: CDR1 MGHRA, CDR2 YSYEKL. V trimming: 1 base; J trimming: 4 bases; junction bases outside the gene matches: 9. This CDR3 comprises 16 residues. The CDR3 DNA follows: TGCGCCAGCAGCCAAGGGGAGACAGGGGCAATATACGAGCAGTACTTC. Amino acid sequence: CASSQGETGAIYEQYF.

V is TRBV5-4 and J is TRBJ2-2; 7 nucleotides line up with TRBD2. The CDR3 totals 15 residues. Germline V gene sequence: CDR1 SGHNT, CDR2 YYREEE (reference sequence). The trim removed 4 bases at V and 3 bases at J, leaving 6 bases unmatched. CDR3 sequence reads: CASSKAGSYTGELFF. The CDR3, as DNA: TGTGCCAGCAGCAAAGCGGGGTCCTACACCGGGGAGCTGTTTTTT. The full variable domain, its missing parts supplied by reference TRBV5-4 and TRBJ2-2, is ETGVTQSPTHLIKTRGQQVTLRCSSQSGHNTVSWYQQALGQGPQFIFQYYREEENGRGNFPPRFSGLQFPNYSSELNVNALELDDSALYLCASSKAGSYTGELFFGEGSRLTVL.

This clone was observed a single time. The V call is TRBV28, the J call TRBJ2-1; D unclear. The CDR3 loop spans 13 amino acids. V shed 3 bases and J shed 5 bases, with 8 bases lying between them. Per the germline V gene, CDR1 is MDHEN and CDR2 is SYDVKM. This chain's CDR3 is CASSLVTNNEQFF. The DNA of the CDR3 is TGTGCCAGCAGTTTGGTGACAAACAATGAGCAGTTCTTC. The variable domain in full, with the rest retrieved from reference TRBV28 and TRBJ2-1, is DVKVTQSSRYLVKRTGEKVFLECVQDMDHENMFWYRQDPGLGLRLIYFSYDVKMKEKGDIPEGYSVSREKKERFSLILESASTNQTSMYLCASSLVTNNEQFFGPGTRLTVL.

The chain employs TRBV27 and TRBJ1-5; tentatively, D is TRBD1 (5 bases). Germline V gene sequence: CDR1 MNHEY, CDR2 SMNVEV (reference sequence). V was shortened by 8 bases and J by 5 bases, with 10 bases between the two germline ends. This CDR3 is built from 12 residues. CDR3 residues: CASGQGYQPQHF. The CDR3 bases are TGTGCCAGCGGTCAGGGTTATCAGCCCCAGCATTTT.

This chain uses TRBV5-1 with TRBJ1-3, with D tentatively TRBD1 (6 bases). The germline V gene encodes CDR1 SGHRS and CDR2 YFSETQ. The CDR3 sequence is 12 residues long. Between the trimmed V and J ends, which lost 0 bases and 8 bases, there was a span of 6 bases. DNA for the CDR3: TGCGCCAGCAGCTTGGCAGGGGACACCATATATTTT. Translated, it gives CASSLAGDTIYF.

The chain carries TRBV10-2 and TRBJ2-2, with D hard to call. The germline V gene has CDR1 WSHSY and CDR2 SAAADI. V was trimmed by 0 bases and J by 1 base, leaving 9 bases between them. This CDR3 has 16 residues. The CDR3 region is CASSESKVQNTGELFF. Here the CDR3 DNA reads TGCGCCAGCAGTGAGTCGAAAGTACAGAACACCGGGGAGCTGTTTTTT.

This chain joins TRBV8-2 and TRBJ2-6. TRBV8-2 is annotated as a pseudogene. This CDR3 region has 17 residues. The CDR3 bases are TGTGGCATATATAAAAGGATAACACAAAGGCGGGCCAACGTCCTGACTTTC. Protein: CGIYKRITQRRANVLTF.

The rearrangement joins TRBV5-1 to TRBJ1-3; 7 bases fit TRBD1. The CDR3 spans 14 residues. Trimming took 6 bases from V and 4 from J; bases not matched to a gene: 7. The germline V gene has CDR1 SGHRS and CDR2 YFSETQ. The CDR3 nucleotides read TGCGCCAGCAAAGTCGAAGGGGGCGGAAACACCATATATTTT. Translation: CASKVEGGGNTIYF.